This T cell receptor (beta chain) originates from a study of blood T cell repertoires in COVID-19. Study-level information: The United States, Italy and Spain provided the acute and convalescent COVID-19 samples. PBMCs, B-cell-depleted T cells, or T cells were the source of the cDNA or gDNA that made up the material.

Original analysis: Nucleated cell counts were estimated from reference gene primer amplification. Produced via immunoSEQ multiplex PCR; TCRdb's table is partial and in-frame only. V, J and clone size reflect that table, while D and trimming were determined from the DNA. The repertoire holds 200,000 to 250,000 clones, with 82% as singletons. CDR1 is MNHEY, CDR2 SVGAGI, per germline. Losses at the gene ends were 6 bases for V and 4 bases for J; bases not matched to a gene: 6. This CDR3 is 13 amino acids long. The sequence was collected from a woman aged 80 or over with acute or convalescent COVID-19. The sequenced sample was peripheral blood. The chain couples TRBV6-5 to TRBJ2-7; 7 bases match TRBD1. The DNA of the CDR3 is TGTGCCAGCAGGAGAACAGGGGATTACGAGCAGTACTTC. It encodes CASRRTGDYEQYF.